One TCR beta chain is described in this entry. Source study methods: Amplified reference gene primers provided the basis for estimating nucleated cell counts. The protocol was immunoSEQ multiplex PCR, while the TCRdb copy is restricted to in-frame clones and leaves out a portion. V, J and clone size are those of that table, while D and trimming were read from the DNA. The sample carries about 69,000 clones, under 85% recorded once. The sample originates from a study of blood T cell repertoires in COVID-19. Germline lookup yields CDR1 SGDLS and CDR2 YYNGEE. After removal of 0 bases from V and 5 bases from J, the junction contained 7 bases not matched to a gene. The CDR3 runs to 16 residues.

The chain couples TRBV9 to TRBJ2-1, with TRBD2 matching over 8 bases. Sequencing was performed on peripheral blood. The TCR was taken from a man in his sixties with acute or convalescent COVID-19. The CDR3 DNA reads TGTGCCAGCAGCGTAGAGCTAGCGGGTGGTAACAATGAGCAGTTCTTC. This encodes CASSVELAGGNNEQFF.